This T cell receptor (beta chain) was retrieved from a study of cytomegalovirus exposure and HLA in healthy donors. Whole-study findings and limits: As immune exposure information, only CMV serostatus was available. It emerged from a later analysis that several of the most significant clusters appeared to be linked to common viral pathogens. A later analysis reportedly identified an Asian-associated ancestry cluster as carrying fewer N-insertions than the approximately 670-donor mean.

As concerns this clone: Its specificity is unknown.

The germline V and J ends were trimmed by 0 bases and 5 bases, with 7 bases remaining between them. Germline CDR1 MNHEY, CDR2 SVGAGI. CDR3 length equals 13 residues. The PCR had 60 Vbeta and 13 Jbeta primers. Original processing notes: In a later analysis, 10 million to 11 million of 65 million to 80 million unique beta chains occurred in at least two donors. Clones were read by immunoSEQ multiplex PCR, and TCRdb kept only the in-frame ones, dropping some. The DNA gave D and trimming, while V, J and clone size come from that table. The sample yields some 140,000 clones, about 77% seen once. This sequence was found in a woman between 40 and 50 years old in good health and CMV-seronegative. Material: PBMCs. This sequence joins TRBV6-5 and TRBJ1-1; D is unclear. Written as DNA, the CDR3 is TGTGCCAGCAGTTACTCGGCGGGGACTGAAGCTTTCTTT. Translation: CASSYSAGTEAFF.